This section outlines one TCR beta chain sequence together with its context. This sample was included in a study of shared clonotypes between healthy human individuals. The CDR3 covers 14 residues. Germline V gene lookup returns CDR1 MNHEY and CDR2 SVGAGI. V lost 6 bases, J lost 3 bases, and 13 bases lay in between. Data came from immunoSEQ multiplex PCR; TCRdb stores just in-frame clones and leaves some out. The sample carries about 2,200,000 clones, 85% to 95% recorded once. Naive CD8 isolation took CD45RO-negative cells positively selected for CCR7 and excluded terminally differentiated effector memory CD45RA+ cells.

V gene TRBV6-5 combines with J gene TRBJ2-3, with D hard to call. The receptor comes from a man aged 18-30 years in good health. Some clones in this sample may be carry-over from other donors' samples. The sample consisted of naive CD8+ T cells from PBMCs. DNA for the CDR3: TGTGCCAGCAGCCACACGTCGGAGACAGATACGCAGTATTTT. Amino acid sequence: CASSHTSETDTQYF.